This T cell receptor beta chain was profiled in a study of blood T cell repertoires in COVID-19. Study as a whole: The origin of the acute and convalescent COVID-19 samples was the United States, Italy and Spain. The cDNA or gDNA used as material had been derived from T cells, B-cell-depleted T cells, or PBMCs.

Seattle patient enrollment occurred during active infection, with longitudinal follow-up thereafter. V gave up 4 bases and J gave up 7 bases; unmatched junction bases: 3. CDR3 length equals 13 residues. CDR1 and CDR2 from the germline V gene are SGHRS and YFSETQ. Original methodology: Reference gene primer amplification in the assay estimated nucleated cell counts. Libraries were prepared by immunoSEQ multiplex PCR; TCRdb keeps only in-frame clonotypes and omits some of them. The V and J calls and clone size were taken over from that table, and D and trimming were inferred from the DNA. Among 200,000 to 250,000 clones listed, 84% were seen once.

The sequenced sample was peripheral blood. This clonotype was sampled from a woman of 80 years or more with COVID-19, enrolled during active disease. This sequence joins TRBV5-1 and TRBJ2-2, with 8 bases lining up with TRBD1. CDR3 sequence reads: CASSPGQVGELFF. As DNA, the CDR3 is TGCGCCAGCAGCCCGGGACAGGTCGGGGAGCTGTTTTTT. The full variable domain, rest sourced from reference TRBV5-1 and TRBJ2-2, is KAGVTQTPRYLIKTRGQQVTLSCSPISGHRSVSWYQQTPGQGLQFLFEYFSETQRNKGNFPGRFSGRQFSNSRSEMNVSTLELGDSALYLCASSPGQVGELFFGEGSRLTVL.